These 3 T cell receptor beta chains came from one sample sequenced in a study of PD-1 blockade in classical Hodgkin lymphoma. Repertoires were generated with immunoSEQ multiplex PCR, while TCRdb's copy carries only in-frame clones and drops some. The repertoire holds about 97,000 clones, with around four fifths as singletons. All patients experienced relapse after autologous stem cell transplantation, and brentuximab vedotin exposure was variable. The sequencing used peripheral blood mononuclear cells (PBMCs), collected at baseline. All receptors come from a human donor with classical Hodgkin lymphoma.

The V call is TRBV15, the J call TRBJ1-1; D is undetermined. Germline CDR1 is LNHNV and CDR2 is YYDKDF (reference sequence). This CDR3 is built from 13 residues. With 6 bases removed from V and 0 bases from J, the gap between germline ends came to 8 bases. The CDR3, as DNA: TGTGCCACCAGGTGGAACATGAACACTGAAGCTTTCTTT. Its translation is CATRWNMNTEAFF.

V gene TRBV7-7 combines with J gene TRBJ2-5; the match to TRBD1 covers 8 bases. In germline, CDR1 is SSHAT, CDR2 FNYEAQ (reference sequence). Trimming removed 5 bases from V and 1 base from J; junction bases left unmatched: 6. This CDR3 has 15 residues. CDR3 region: CASSRNTGGQETQYF. The CDR3 coding sequence is TGTGCCAGCAGCCGGAATACAGGGGGCCAAGAGACCCAGTACTTC.

This clone was recorded only once. The chain employs TRBV6-1 and TRBJ2-1; D is ambiguous. Germline CDR1 reads MNHNS; CDR2 reads SASEGT. There are 15 residues in the CDR3. Between the trimmed V and J ends, which lost 7 bases and 0 bases, there was a span of 13 bases. Written as DNA, the CDR3 is TGTGCCAGCACGGGCGGCGGAAGCTCCTACAATGAGCAGTTCTTC. It translates to CASTGGGSSYNEQFF.